This T cell receptor (beta chain) was profiled in a study of blood T cell repertoires in COVID-19. Study-wide background: Sample material is recorded as cDNA or gDNA derived from T cells, B-cell-depleted T cells, or PBMCs.

The assay was immunoSEQ multiplex PCR, and TCRdb's table has in-frame clones only and misses some. Of 85,000 to 90,000 clones listed, more than 60% are singletons. The CDR3 length is 16 residues. CDR1 is LGHDT and CDR2 is YNNKEL in the germline V gene (reference sequence). Concerning this clone: At one boundary the junction diverges from the germline segment, which might be a read error.

Specimen: peripheral blood. The clonotype was recovered from a man in his 70s with acute or convalescent COVID-19. The chain has TRBV3-1 (or the pseudogene TRBV3-2) and TRBJ2-7, with D unresolved. The CDR3 region is CPSTKTHRDPSYEQYF. Written as DNA, the CDR3 is TGTCCCAGCACCAAAACGCACCGCGACCCTAGCTACGAGCAGTACTTC.